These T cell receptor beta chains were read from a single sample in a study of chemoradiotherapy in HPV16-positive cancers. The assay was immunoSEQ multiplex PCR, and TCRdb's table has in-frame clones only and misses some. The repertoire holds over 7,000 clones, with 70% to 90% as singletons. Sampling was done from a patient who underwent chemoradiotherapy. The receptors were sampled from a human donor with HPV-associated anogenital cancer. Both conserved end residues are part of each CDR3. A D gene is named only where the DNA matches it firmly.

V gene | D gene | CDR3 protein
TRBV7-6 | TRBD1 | CASSLAQTGLVTF
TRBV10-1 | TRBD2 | CASAPSGILEQFF
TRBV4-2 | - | CASSQDPGAQYEQYF
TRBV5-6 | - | CASSSRSGRNYGYTF
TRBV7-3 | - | CASSLRRGNEKLFF
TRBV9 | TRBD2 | CASSVGLAGGTDTQYF
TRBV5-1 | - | CASSLGGQPNQPQHF
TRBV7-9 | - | CASSFAGATVGQPQHF
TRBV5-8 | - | CASSLVGYGYTF
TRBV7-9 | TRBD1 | CASSSGQGGYGYTF
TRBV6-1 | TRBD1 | CASSERVGGQGIGEQYF
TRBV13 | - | CASSPWTESFEQYF
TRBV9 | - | CASSVDVLASSPLHF
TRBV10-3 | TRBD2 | CAISESTRRLAGGDEQFF
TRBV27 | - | CASSGLLARNEQFF
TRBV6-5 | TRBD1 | CASRTPDRGNTEAFF
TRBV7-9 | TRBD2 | CASSAGLAGGVGQFF
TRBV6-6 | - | CANSYSTPTGYTF
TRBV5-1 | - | CASSTGYTEAFF
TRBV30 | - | CAWRVGGRHSPLHF
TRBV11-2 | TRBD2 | CASSSTSGGPSSYEQYF
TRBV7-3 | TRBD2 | CASSSPTVTSGNEQFF
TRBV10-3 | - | CAISEVAYEQYF
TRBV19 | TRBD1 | CASSIDQGVLNTEAFF
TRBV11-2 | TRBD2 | CASSPEAGPPRAEQFF
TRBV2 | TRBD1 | CATRDRYPYEQYF
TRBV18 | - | CASSASASTDTQYF
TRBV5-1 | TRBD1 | CASSLGTGGSNQPQHF
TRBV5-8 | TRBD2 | CASRPRLAGGTYNEQFF
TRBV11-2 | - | CASSHQQGRIGDTQYF
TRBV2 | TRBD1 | CASSVLGQGASSYEQYF
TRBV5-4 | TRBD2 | CASSSLAGGYTGELFF
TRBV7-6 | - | CASSLERARGEQFF
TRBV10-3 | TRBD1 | CATETGGNTEAFF
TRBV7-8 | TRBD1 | CASSLTEQGRINTIYF
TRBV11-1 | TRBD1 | CASSQGAGQNSPLHF